A selection of T cell receptor beta chains follows, all from one sample in a study of T-cell reconstitution after alpha-beta-depleted transplantation in children. TCRdb processed the PCR reads anew with MiXCR; each CDR3 protein has one entry. The table shows 200,000 to 250,000 distinct CDR3 sequences, with roughly 8% occurring only once. The starting material was PBMCs, mostly from graft donor cells, obtained 180 days after TCRalphabeta/CD19-depleted stem cell transplant. These receptors were obtained from a male patient aged 10-17 years who had a stem cell transplant for acute lymphoblastic leukemia, so the T cells may come from the graft donor. The CDR3 runs from the conserved cysteine through the conserved F or W. The order of the fields is J gene, clone size, D gene, V gene, CDR3 protein, CDR3 DNA. A D gene is named only where the DNA matches it firmly. A row's size may be missing; if present it is once, few, many or a size class.

J: TRBJ2-3
size: many
D: .
V: TRBV5-6
CDR3: CASSSPRDNTDTQYF
DNA: TGTGCCAGCAGCTCGCCCCGGGACAACACAGATACGCAGTATTTT

J: TRBJ2-7
size: many
D: TRBD1
V: TRBV12-3/TRBV12-4
CDR3: CASHRDRAGEQYF
DNA: TGTGCCAGCCATCGGGACAGGGCTGGGGAGCAGTACTTC

J: TRBJ1-4
size: many
D: .
V: TRBV3-1
CDR3: CASSQGKAKLFF
DNA: TGTGCCAGCAGCCAAGGGAAGGCAAAACTGTTTTTT

J: TRBJ2-1
size: many
D: TRBD2
V: TRBV25-1
CDR3: CASSAPGLAGVNEQFF
DNA: TGTGCCAGCAGTGCGCCGGGACTAGCGGGAGTCAATGAGCAGTTCTTC

J: TRBJ1-6
size: many
D: .
V: TRBV3-1
CDR3: CASSPDSRTPLHF
DNA: TGTGCCAGCAGCCCGGACAGCCGGACACCCCTCCACTTT

J: TRBJ2-7
size: many
D: TRBD1
V: TRBV12-3/TRBV12-4
CDR3: CASSHRGSYEQYF
DNA: TGTGCCAGCAGTCACAGGGGCTCCTACGAGCAGTACTTC

J: TRBJ2-1
size: many
D: .
V: TRBV5-1
CDR3: CASSFLEPYNEQFF
DNA: TGCGCCAGCAGCTTCTTAGAACCTTACAATGAGCAGTTCTTC

J: TRBJ2-1
size: many
D: TRBD2
V: TRBV12-5
CDR3: CASGTSGLAGYNEQFF
DNA: TGTGCTAGTGGAACATCGGGACTAGCGGGATACAATGAGCAGTTCTTC

J: TRBJ1-1
size: many
D: .
V: TRBV12-3/TRBV12-4
CDR3: CASSLGGAWEAFF
DNA: TGTGCCAGCAGTCTAGGAGGGGCTTGGGAAGCTTTCTTT

J: TRBJ2-1
size: once
D: TRBD2
V: TRBV13
CDR3: CARGPGIRGRRSSYNEQFF
DNA: TGTGCCAGGGGCCCCGGGATTCGCGGGAGGAGGAGCTCCTACAATGAGCAGTTCTTC

J: TRBJ2-7
size: many
D: .
V: TRBV20-1
CDR3: CSVDTGSAPYEQYF
DNA: TGCAGTGTTGATACAGGGTCCGCCCCCTACGAGCAGTACTTC

J: TRBJ1-6
size: many
D: .
V: TRBV7-8
CDR3: CASSFTGYDSPLHF
DNA: TGTGCCAGCAGCTTCACAGGGTACGATTCACCCCTCCACTTT

J: TRBJ2-1
size: many
D: TRBD2
V: TRBV9
CDR3: CASSPGLAGDDEQFF
DNA: TGTGCCAGCAGCCCGGGACTAGCGGGAGATGATGAGCAGTTCTTC

J: TRBJ1-6
size: .
D: .
V: TRBV4-3
CDR3: CASSQETRGNSPLHF
DNA: TGCGCCAGCAGCCAAGAGACACGGGGTAATTCACCCCTCCACTTT

J: TRBJ2-2
size: many
D: .
V: TRBV7-9
CDR3: CASSLGGSAGELFF
DNA: TGTGCCAGCAGCTTAGGGGGATCGGCCGGGGAGCTGTTTTTT

J: TRBJ1-1
size: many
D: TRBD1
V: TRBV7-2
CDR3: CASSLVGRGLGTEAFF
DNA: TGTGCCAGCAGCTTAGTGGGTAGGGGGCTGGGGACTGAAGCTTTCTTT

J: TRBJ1-2
size: many
D: .
V: TRBV11-2
CDR3: CASSSWTSPGTF
DNA: TGTGCCAGCAGCTCCTGGACAAGTCCGGGGACCTTC

J: TRBJ1-1
size: many
D: .
V: TRBV12-5
CDR3: CASGLVRTEAFF
DNA: TGTGCTAGTGGTTTGGTCCGGACTGAAGCTTTCTTT

J: TRBJ2-1
size: many
D: TRBD2
V: TRBV28
CDR3: CASSIRDRVASGRTRNEQFF
DNA: TGTGCCAGCAGCATCCGGGACAGGGTGGCTAGCGGGAGGACTCGTAATGAGCAGTTCTTC

J: TRBJ2-5
size: many
D: .
V: TRBV28
CDR3: CASSPPLTETQYF
DNA: TGTGCCAGCAGTCCCCCCCTTACAGAGACCCAGTACTTC

J: TRBJ2-5
size: many
D: TRBD2
V: TRBV20-1
CDR3: CSAVAGLSQYF
DNA: TGCAGTGCTGTAGCGGGGCTCTCCCAGTACTTC

J: TRBJ2-5
size: many
D: .
V: TRBV7-3
CDR3: CASSPRSGLQETQYF
DNA: TGTGCCAGCAGCCCCAGGTCCGGGTTGCAAGAGACCCAGTACTTC

J: TRBJ2-1
size: many
D: TRBD2
V: TRBV2
CDR3: CASRVAGDLEQFF
DNA: TGTGCCAGCAGGGTAGCGGGGGACCTTGAGCAGTTCTTC

J: TRBJ2-5
size: many
D: .
V: TRBV5-1
CDR3: CASSLVLTGRETQYF
DNA: TGCGCCAGCAGCTTGGTACTGACAGGCCGAGAGACCCAGTACTTC

J: TRBJ2-7
size: many
D: .
V: TRBV6-1
CDR3: CASSEGEGAHYEQYF
DNA: TGTGCCAGCAGTGAAGGGGAAGGGGCCCACTACGAGCAGTACTTC

J: TRBJ2-1
size: many
D: .
V: TRBV3-1
CDR3: CASSHRFYRNSYNEQFF
DNA: TGTGCCAGCAGCCACCGTTTCTACAGGAACTCCTACAATGAGCAGTTCTTC

J: TRBJ1-2
size: many
D: TRBD1
V: TRBV4-3
CDR3: CASSQVTGVLSGYTF
DNA: TGCGCCAGCAGCCAAGTTACAGGGGTTCTCTCTGGCTACACCTTC

J: TRBJ1-4
size: many
D: .
V: TRBV7-8
CDR3: CASSLNRGIEEKLFF
DNA: TGTGCCAGCAGCTTAAATAGGGGTATAGAGGAAAAACTGTTTTTT

J: TRBJ2-6
size: many
D: TRBD1
V: TRBV20-1
CDR3: CSARGSGGPGANVLTF
DNA: TGCAGTGCTAGGGGGTCAGGGGGCCCTGGGGCCAACGTCCTGACTTTC

J: TRBJ2-7
size: many
D: .
V: TRBV12-3/TRBV12-4
CDR3: CASSLGGFYEQYF
DNA: TGTGCCAGCAGTTTAGGAGGGTTCTACGAGCAGTACTTC

J: TRBJ2-2
size: many
D: .
V: TRBV7-8
CDR3: CASSLLGVSNTGELFF
DNA: TGTGCCAGCAGCTTATTGGGAGTTTCGAACACCGGGGAGCTGTTTTTT